This T cell receptor beta chain was identified during a study of blood T cells in healthy people across ages. The study's findings and limits: With donor CMV status unknown, expanded clonotype changes were possibly confounded. Among T cells, TCR beta diversity per million cells dropped roughly linearly as age rose.

This clonotype came up a few times. The antigen remains unidentified. This CDR3 has 15 amino acids. The trim removed 9 bases at V and 0 bases at J, leaving 5 bases unmatched. Germline CDR1 is SGHTA and CDR2 is FQGNSA. It was approximately 10 milliliters of peripheral blood that were drawn from each donor. A J-beta primer mix and a sample-barcoded 5' primer were used in a second PCR of about 6 to 12 cycles. TCRdb redid the calling of the 5' RACE reads with MiXCR, one entry per CDR3 protein. The table shows more than 800,000 distinct CDR3 sequences, with around 28% occurring only once. Sequenced sample: blood. The chain combines TRBV7-2 with TRBJ2-2; 9 bases match TRBD2. The receptor comes from a woman of 80 years or more in good health. CDR3 protein: CASTRLAANTGELFF. The CDR3 DNA sequence: TGTGCCAGTACCCGACTAGCGGCGAACACCGGGGAGCTGTTTTTT.